The 28 T cell receptor beta chains given below trace back to one sample, sequenced in a study of human T cells and chemical hapten exposure. The study used a library that attached unique molecular identifiers to individual cDNA molecules. Using its own MiXCR run on the reads, TCRdb lists one record per CDR3 protein. The repertoire includes 95,000 to 150,000 distinct CDR3 sequences, around 9% of them detected once, and just over 1.4% sits in the top ten. Blood, whole and unfractionated, served as the source for total RNA extraction. The source material was whole blood. The receptors derive from a human donor in good health. Some clones in this sample may be carry-over from other donors' samples.

This clonotype was counted only a few times. The chain combines TRBV6-6 with TRBJ2-2; D is possibly TRBD1 or TRBD2 (6 bases each). The V gene lost 7 bases and the J gene lost 10 bases, with 16 bases spanning the gap. There are 13 residues in the CDR3. Germline-derived CDR1 and CDR2 are MNHNY and SVGAGI (reference sequence). DNA for the CDR3: TGTGCCAGCACCATCCCGGGGGCAGAGGAGCTGTTTTTT. Translated: CASTIPGAEELFF.

This chain uses TRBV29-1 with TRBJ2-3; 8 bases fit TRBD2. The germline V gene has CDR1 SQVTM and CDR2 ANQGSEA. Unmatched junction bases numbered 9, after V lost 4 bases and J lost 0 bases. The CDR3 is made up of 16 amino acids. CDR3 protein: CSVVGGRSDSTDTQYF. The CDR3 coding sequence is TGCAGCGTTGTCGGCGGGAGGAGTGATAGCACAGATACGCAGTATTTT.

This clonotype was seen only a few times. This rearrangement joins TRBV3-1 to TRBJ2-1, with D perhaps matching TRBD2 (6 bases). V was trimmed by 3 bases and J by 6 bases, leaving 12 bases between them. The germline V gene encodes CDR1 LGHDT and CDR2 YNNKEL (reference sequence). This CDR3 comprises 14 residues. The CDR3 reads CASSQFGSANEQFF. The DNA for the CDR3 is TGTGCCAGCAGCCAGTTCGGGAGTGCCAATGAGCAGTTCTTC.

This clonotype was counted between two and nine times. The gene calls are TRBV13 and TRBJ2-7; D possibly corresponds to TRBD2 (5 bases). This CDR3 region has 16 residues. Germline CDR1 is PRHDT and CDR2 is FYEKMQ (reference sequence). Trimming removed 4 bases from V and 6 bases from J, with 22 bases in between. CDR3 sequence (DNA): TGTGCCAGCAGCTCCCGAGGGCTTTCTTCGAGGTCCGAGCAGTACTTC. The encoded protein is CASSSRGLSSRSEQYF.

In nucleotides, the CDR3 is TGCGCCAGCAGCTTACAGGGGGCGCCGGGAGCTAATGAAAAACTGTTTTTT. This codes for CASSLQGAPGANEKLFF. This chain links TRBV5-1 with TRBJ1-4; 9 positions agree with TRBD1. Germline values: CDR1 SGHRS, CDR2 YFSETQ. The J segment lost 3 bases and the V segment lost 2 bases, leaving 8 bases of the junction unmatched. The CDR3 extends over 17 amino acids.

This clonotype was counted only a few times. The rearrangement links TRBV29-1 to TRBJ2-7; no firm D call. CDR1 and CDR2 (germline): SQVTM, ANQGSEA. CDR3 size: 12 residues. Between the trimmed V and J ends, which lost 5 bases and 9 bases, there was a span of 17 bases. The CDR3 region is CSVRILRLGQYF. The CDR3 DNA is TGCAGCGTTCGGATCTTGAGGCTGGGGCAGTACTTC.

This clonotype was observed a few times. V usage is TRBV20-1 and J usage is TRBJ2-7, with 8 bases that match TRBD1. Germline V gene sequence: CDR1 DFQATT, CDR2 SNEGSKA (reference sequence). Trimming removed 6 bases from V and 3 bases from J; junction bases left unmatched: 7. This CDR3 comprises 13 residues. The CDR3 spells CSAGQGPLYEQYF. The CDR3 DNA reads TGCAGTGCCGGACAGGGCCCCCTCTACGAGCAGTACTTC.

V usage is TRBV12-3 or TRBV12-4 and J usage is TRBJ1-5; D possibly corresponds to TRBD1 (6 bases). The V end lost 5 bases, the J end lost 2 bases, and 13 bases lay between the germline ends. The CDR3 length is 15 residues. Here the CDR3 reads CASSSRQDGNQPQHF. The DNA of the CDR3 is TGTGCCAGCAGTAGCCGACAGGACGGCAATCAGCCCCAGCATTTT.

The chain combines TRBV3-1 with TRBJ2-4; D might be TRBD2 (6 bases). The CDR3 spans 15 residues. The V gene's germline CDR1 is LGHDT and CDR2 YNNKEL (reference sequence). Deletions cut 4 bases from V and 5 bases from J, with 15 bases between. CDR3 nucleotides: TGTGCCAGCAGCCCGGAGCGTGCTAGCGAAAACATTCAGTACTTC. Its translation: CASSPERASENIQYF.

This clonotype has more than one count but fewer than ten. The chain recombines TRBV5-4 with TRBJ2-7; 11 bases match TRBD1. V dropped 7 bases and J dropped 0; count of bases not matched to a gene: 3. Germline values: CDR1 SGHNT, CDR2 YYREEE (reference sequence). CDR3 size: 14 residues. The chain's CDR3 is CASGTGGTSYEQYF. In nucleotides, the CDR3 is TGTGCCAGCGGGACAGGGGGGACCTCCTACGAGCAGTACTTC.

This clonotype showed up just a few times. This chain links TRBV6-6 with TRBJ2-3, with 8 bases identical to TRBD2. The length of the CDR3 is 17 residues. J gave up 0 bases and V 5 bases, and 10 bases lay outside the gene matches. CDR1 MNHNY and CDR2 SVGAGI come from the germline V gene (reference sequence). CDR3 sequence reads: CASSQTTSALSTDTQYF. In DNA, the CDR3 is TGTGCCAGCAGTCAAACGACTAGCGCGCTTAGCACAGATACGCAGTATTTT.

The CDR3 bases are TGTGCCAGCAGTTACGCCTTAGCGGGAGACGAGCAGTACTTC. It specifies CASSYALAGDEQYF. The chain is built from TRBV6-5 and TRBJ2-7; TRBD2 aligns across 9 bases. Per the germline V gene, CDR1 is MNHEY and CDR2 is SVGAGI. J lost 5 bases, V lost 2 bases, and 4 bases had no gene match. The CDR3 covers 14 residues.

This clonotype was detected many times. The rearrangement links TRBV11-2 to TRBJ2-5; either TRBD1 or TRBD2 may fit D (6 bases each). Between the trimmed V and J ends, which lost 0 bases and 3 bases, there was a span of 11 bases. The length of the CDR3 is 15 residues. In germline, CDR1 is SGHAT, CDR2 FQNNGV. The CDR3 sequence: CASSLDRRGEETQYF. CDR3 in DNA: TGTGCCAGCAGCTTAGATCGGAGGGGGGAAGAGACCCAGTACTTC.

This clonotype was counted ten times or more. The V gene is TRBV6-2 or TRBV6-3, the J gene TRBJ1-5, with D possibly matching TRBD1 (5 bases). The CDR3 consists of 13 residues. CDR1 is MNHEY and CDR2 is SVGEGT in the germline V gene. The V end lost 6 bases, the J end lost 4 bases, and 10 bases lay between the germline ends. CDR3 protein: CASSPGMNQPQHF. DNA of the CDR3: TGTGCCAGCAGCCCAGGGATGAATCAGCCCCAGCATTTT.

The chain has TRBV7-2 and TRBJ2-5, with TRBD2 matching over 7 bases. Germline trimming cut 1 base from V and 6 bases from J; bases unmatched to any gene: 17. The CDR3 totals 18 residues. Germline CDR1 reads SGHTA; CDR2 reads FQGNSA. This CDR3 is CASSLVPRKAGAMQTQYF. The CDR3 DNA follows: TGTGCCAGCAGCTTAGTCCCCAGAAAGGCGGGAGCGATGCAGACCCAGTACTTC.

In this sample, this clonotype turned up a few times. The CDR3 reads CASSLRNPQYF. CDR3 coding DNA: TGTGCCAGCAGCCTTAGAAACCCGCAGTATTTT. The chain couples TRBV11-2 to TRBJ2-3; D is unclear. Germline V lookup: CDR1 SGHAT, CDR2 FQNNGV. Trimming cost V 5 bases and J 10 bases, with 10 bases left between them. This CDR3 region has 11 residues.

The rearrangement links TRBV7-9 to TRBJ1-1; D is unclear. CDR3 length equals 14 residues. Trimming pared 0 bases from V and 1 base from J, leaving 6 bases between. Germline loops: CDR1 SEHNR, CDR2 FQNEAQ (reference sequence). The CDR3 DNA reads TGTGCCAGCAGCTTAGCGACCCGGAACACTGAAGCTTTCTTT. Its translation is CASSLATRNTEAFF.

The V gene is TRBV29-1, the J gene TRBJ2-5; tentatively, D is TRBD2 (5 bases). The CDR3 loop spans 14 amino acids. Looked up from germline, CDR1 is SQVTM and CDR2 is ANQGSEA. Trimming cost V 4 bases and J 5 bases, with 17 bases left between them. The CDR3: CSVAGLLRAETQYF. CDR3 DNA sequence: TGCAGCGTTGCCGGACTCCTCCGGGCGGAGACCCAGTACTTC.

DNA for the CDR3: TGCAGTGCTAGAACGACAGGTTGGGCAGATACGCAGTATTTT. The encoded protein is CSARTTGWADTQYF. The chain has TRBV20-1 and TRBJ2-3; D may be TRBD1 (6 bases). Per the germline V gene, CDR1 is DFQATT and CDR2 is SNEGSKA (reference sequence). The CDR3 runs to 14 residues. The ends were cut back, 2 bases at V and 4 bases at J, with 13 bases in the middle.

This clonotype came up many times. The chain joins TRBV6-2 or TRBV6-3 to TRBJ2-2; D is unresolved. CDR3 length equals 14 residues. Germline CDR1 MNHEY, CDR2 SVGEGT. V was clipped by 7 bases and J by 0 bases, with 9 bases between them. The CDR3 here is CASNALTNTGELFF. The DNA for the CDR3 is TGTGCCAGCAACGCCCTCACGAACACCGGGGAGCTGTTTTTT.

This clonotype was picked up many times. The V and J genes are TRBV5-1 and TRBJ2-1; TRBD2 matches 13 bases. Looked up from germline, CDR1 is SGHRS and CDR2 is YFSETQ. The junction had 10 bases not matched to a gene; V was cut back by 2 bases and J by 8 bases. This CDR3 comprises 17 residues. CDR3 loop: CASSFGLAGERHDEQFF. Written as DNA, the CDR3 is TGCGCCAGCAGCTTTGGACTAGCGGGGGAACGGCACGATGAGCAGTTCTTC.

The V call is TRBV6-2 or TRBV6-3, the J call TRBJ1-2; possible D gene TRBD1, 6 bases. The germline V gene has CDR1 MNHEY and CDR2 SVGEGT. V lost 0 bases and J lost 4, with 12 bases in between. This CDR3 has 15 amino acids. CDR3: CASSYSQGASYGYTF. The CDR3 nucleotides are TGTGCCAGCAGTTACTCACAGGGAGCAAGCTATGGCTACACCTTC.

The gene calls are TRBV6-5 and TRBJ2-1, with D hard to call. The V end lost 2 bases, the J end lost 0 bases, and 8 bases lay between the germline ends. The CDR3 is 15 amino acids. Looked up from germline, CDR1 is MNHEY and CDR2 is SVGAGI. The chain's CDR3 is CASSYTVSSYNEQFF. CDR3 DNA sequence: TGTGCCAGCAGTTACACAGTCAGCTCCTACAATGAGCAGTTCTTC.

This clonotype occurred many times. The chain links TRBV12-5 to TRBJ1-5; TRBD1 aligns across 8 bases. J lost 6 bases, V lost 3 bases, and 7 bases had no gene match. The V gene's germline CDR1 is LGHNT and CDR2 FRNRAP. The CDR3 totals 15 residues. The CDR3 DNA sequence: TGTGCTAGTGGTTTAGGTGGACAGGGAAGTCAGCCCCAGCATTTT. It is translated as CASGLGGQGSQPQHF.

This clonotype was recorded many times. This rearrangement joins TRBV25-1 to TRBJ2-7, with a possible D match to TRBD1 (6 bases). The germline CDR1 and CDR2 sequences are MGHDK and SYGVNS. The CDR3 covers 12 residues. Trimming took 7 bases from V and 2 from J, leaving 9 bases between them. As DNA, the CDR3 is TGTGCCAGCAAGGGGGAGACCTACGAGCAGTACTTC. Protein: CASKGETYEQYF.

This clonotype was detected only a few times. This chain connects TRBV6-6 to TRBJ1-5; the D is unclear. V lost 5 bases and J 2 bases, leaving 10 bases between the germline ends. CDR3 length equals 14 residues. Per germline, CDR1 MNHNY and CDR2 SVGAGI (reference sequence). The CDR3 nucleotides are TGTGCCAGCAGTAGTAGATTGGGCAATCAGCCCCAGCATTTT. This translates into CASSSRLGNQPQHF.

At least ten counts were recorded for this clonotype. J is TRBJ1-1 and V is TRBV27, with a tentative D call TRBD1 (5 bases). Germline loops: CDR1 MNHEY, CDR2 SMNVEV (reference sequence). V was trimmed by 0 bases and J by 3 bases, leaving 11 bases between them. The CDR3 is 15 residues long. The CDR3 DNA sequence: TGTGCCAGCAGTTTATCTGTGGGGGAGGACACTGAAGCTTTCTTT. It codes for CASSLSVGEDTEAFF.

V gene TRBV12-3 or TRBV12-4 combines with J gene TRBJ2-1; tentative D call: TRBD2 (7 bases). Trimming stripped 8 bases from V and 11 bases from J, with 16 bases between. The length of the CDR3 is 12 residues. CDR3 in DNA: TGTGCCAGCGTAGGGGGGGCGTCTCAGCAGTTCTTC. Protein product: CASVGGASQQFF.